Listed below are T cell receptor beta chains from one sample, sequenced in a study of T cell responses to AZD1222 COVID-19 vaccine. Sequencing used immunoSEQ multiplex PCR; TCRdb keeps in-frame clones, though not all of them. The table has under 200,000 clones, about 89% seen once. The sequencing here drew on peripheral blood, taken on day 0 of AZD1222 vaccination. These receptors all stem from an adult in good health. CDR3s include the opening cysteine and the closing phenylalanine or tryptophan.

CDR3 protein	V gene	J gene
CASIGSNSGKPQYF	TRBV27	TRBJ2-7
CASSPRQISGETEAFF	TRBV18	TRBJ1-1
CASSPPGQETQYF	TRBV18	TRBJ2-5
CASSQEMTVPGELFF	TRBV4-3	TRBJ2-2
CASSVSHGNTIYF	TRBV10-1	TRBJ1-3
CASSLGDRGFAFF	TRBV7-9	TRBJ1-1
CASSPPGGQAFF	TRBV7-9	TRBJ1-1
CASRADRALEKLFF	TRBV19	TRBJ1-4
CASSTGGAAVDSPLHF	TRBV19	TRBJ1-6
CASSYLGTGVQETQYF	TRBV6-5	TRBJ2-5
CASSVGQRDQPQHF	TRBV9	TRBJ1-5
CASSQVQGRETQYF	TRBV4-2	TRBJ2-5
CATRFGRGYTF	TRBV7-9	TRBJ1-2
CASSAPLRRGTEAFF	TRBV5-1	TRBJ1-1
CAWRPRGQIFEAFF	TRBV30	TRBJ1-1
CASSSFSGLVYEQFF	TRBV5-1	TRBJ2-1
CAWSGSTSTAQETQYF	TRBV30	TRBJ2-5
CASSPEGQGTWWVTQYF	TRBV5-1	TRBJ2-5
CASSASISPVNAIYF	TRBV9	TRBJ1-3
CASSRRTGPSYEQYF	TRBV4-3	TRBJ2-7
CASSLVPTSGNTIYF	TRBV7-8	TRBJ1-3
CASSLSAGGKRAHGYTF	TRBV28	TRBJ1-2
CAFRTEGEQPQHF	TRBV30	TRBJ1-5
CASRSLSGGGSPLHF	TRBV28	TRBJ1-6
CASSQTGTSNQPQHF	TRBV7-2	TRBJ1-5
CASSLGQTDQPQHF	TRBV7-8	TRBJ1-5
CALRSSGGSSGANVLTF	TRBV7-2	TRBJ2-6
CASLSGGGRNEAFF	TRBV6-5	TRBJ1-1
CASSLTRTEAFF	TRBV2	TRBJ1-1
CASRSDRSLNSPLHF	TRBV7-2	TRBJ1-6
CASSGGAGETQYF	TRBV5-4	TRBJ2-5
CASSQGQGRNSPLHF	TRBV5-1	TRBJ1-6
CASSERGEDEKLFF	TRBV25-1	TRBJ1-4
CASSLGANNEQFF	TRBV7-2	TRBJ2-1
CASRPRGASTEAFF	TRBV28	TRBJ1-1
CASSKRTGENTEAFF	TRBV9	TRBJ1-1
CASSTGGTEAFF	TRBV13	TRBJ1-1
CASSRGTSDYGYTF	TRBV19	TRBJ1-2
CASSEMYQETQYF	TRBV6-1	TRBJ2-5
CASTSSGPGLAGLKYF	TRBV28	TRBJ2-7
CASSARQGSEAFF	TRBV19	TRBJ1-1
CAQIRLGSEGYTF	TRBV12-3/TRBV12-4	TRBJ1-2